These 23 T cell receptor beta chains were all obtained from the same sample, sequenced in a study of Ad26.COV2.S vaccination and SARS-CoV-2 variants. This table comes from immunoSEQ multiplex PCR, and its TCRdb copy is limited to in-frame clones, with some not included. The sample includes about 250,000 clones, around 87% of them seen just once. As to treatment: roughly 18 received Ad26.COV2.S at low or high dose, single or two shots; roughly five received placebo; per-sample allocation not given. All samples were drawn on day 63, counting from the first vaccine or placebo injection. The source was peripheral blood, collected in a trial of Ad26.COV2.S vaccine versus placebo. These TCRs come from a person between 18 and 60 years old who received the Ad26.COV2.S COVID-19 vaccine or a placebo.

V usage is TRBV30 and J usage is TRBJ1-1; D is undetermined. V was trimmed by 6 bases and J by 8 bases, leaving 13 bases between them. CDR3 length: 11 amino acids. CDR1 is GTSNPN and CDR2 is SVGIG in the germline V gene (reference sequence). The CDR3 DNA reads TGTGCCTGTCAGCAGACGGCCGAAGCTTTCTTT. Translation gives CACQQTAEAFF.

In this sample, this clone turned up a few times. The chain recombines TRBV6-5 with TRBJ1-4, with D unclear. CDR1 and CDR2 (germline): MNHEY, SVGAGI. This CDR3 has 14 amino acids. V was shortened by 7 bases and J by 7 bases, with 16 bases between the two germline ends. Here the CDR3 reads CASTTRDLGEKLFF. CDR3 coding DNA: TGTGCCAGCACAACGAGAGATTTGGGTGAAAAACTGTTTTTT.

V gene TRBV3-1 (or the pseudogene TRBV3-2) combines with J gene TRBJ2-5; maybe TRBD2 (6 bases). V was pared by 6 bases and J by 1 base, with 9 bases between. CDR1 and CDR2 (germline): LGHDT, YNNKEL (reference sequence). This CDR3 contains 13 residues. This CDR3 reads CASRTSFQETQYF. Here the CDR3 DNA reads TGTGCCAGCAGGACTAGTTTCCAAGAGACCCAGTACTTC.

The genes are TRBV6-5 and TRBJ2-2, with TRBD2 matching 8 bases. The CDR3 loop spans 16 amino acids. V shed 0 bases and J 4 bases; nucleotides not matched to a gene: 4. Germline V gives CDR1 MNHEY, CDR2 SVGAGI. The CDR3 is CASSYSSGSPTGELFF. The CDR3 DNA reads TGTGCCAGCAGTTACTCAAGCGGGAGCCCCACCGGGGAGCTGTTTTTT.

The V gene is TRBV3-1 (or the pseudogene TRBV3-2), the J gene TRBJ1-2, with a weak D call TRBD1 (5 bases). From germline, CDR1 is LGHDT and CDR2 YNNKEL (reference sequence). V gave up 3 bases and J gave up 7 bases, with 12 bases separating them. The CDR3 contains 13 residues. CDR3 sequence (DNA): TGTGCCAGCAGCCACCAGGGACCGGTTGGCTACACCTTC. This encodes CASSHQGPVGYTF.

This sequence joins TRBV9 and TRBJ2-3; D unresolved. The CDR3 contains 13 residues. V was shortened by 2 bases and J by 0 bases, with 4 bases between the two germline ends. Germline V CDR1 and CDR2: SGDLS, YYNGEE. CDR3 nucleotides: TGTGCCAGCAGCGTCGACAGCACAGATACGCAGTATTTT. Translated: CASSVDSTDTQYF.

The gene calls are TRBV6-5 and TRBJ1-1; D is unclear. The CDR3 spans 14 residues. Germline loops: CDR1 MNHEY, CDR2 SVGAGI. V was trimmed by 2 bases and J by 3 bases, leaving 10 bases between them. The CDR3 reads CASSYRRLYTEAFF. The CDR3 coding sequence is TGTGCCAGCAGTTACAGGAGGTTATACACTGAAGCTTTCTTT.

This sequence joins TRBV5-6 and TRBJ1-1, with 8 bases matching TRBD1. The CDR3 has 13 residues. V shed 3 bases and J 5 bases; nucleotides not matched to a gene: 3. CDR1 and CDR2 from the germline V gene are SGHDT and YYEEEE. The CDR3 is CASSWWTGTEAFF. The CDR3, as DNA: TGTGCCAGCAGCTGGTGGACAGGGACTGAAGCTTTCTTT.

The chain joins TRBV30 to TRBJ2-2, with 7 nucleotides matching TRBD2. CDR1 and CDR2 (germline): GTSNPN, SVGIG (reference sequence). This CDR3 comprises 12 residues. Trimming took 4 bases from V and 7 from J; bases not matched to a gene: 3. The CDR3 sequence: CAWTAGIGELFF. DNA for the CDR3: TGTGCCTGGACAGCGGGGATCGGGGAGCTGTTTTTT.

The chain is built from TRBV6-8 and TRBJ2-2; 9 bases are a match to TRBD2. From germline, CDR1 is MNHGY and CDR2 SAAAGT. V lost 8 bases to trimming and J lost 2 bases; unmatched junction nucleotides: 3. This CDR3 is 14 amino acids long. The CDR3 spells CASRGRGNTGELFF. CDR3 sequence (DNA): TGTGCCAGCCGCGGGAGGGGAAACACCGGGGAGCTGTTTTTT.

This chain joins TRBV7-2 and TRBJ2-7; D may be TRBD1 (6 bases). This CDR3 contains 15 residues. Looked up from germline, CDR1 is SGHTA and CDR2 is FQGNSA. V lost 5 bases and J 0 bases, leaving 14 bases between the germline ends. The CDR3, as DNA: TGTGCCAGCAGCCCAGGGGCAGGGAGCTCCTACGAGCAGTACTTC. Its translation is CASSPGAGSSYEQYF.

The chain joins TRBV19 to TRBJ1-5, with D tentatively TRBD1 (6 bases). CDR1 and CDR2 (germline): LNHDA, SQIVND (reference sequence). This CDR3 region has 13 residues. Trimming took off 3 bases at V and 7 bases at J, with 10 bases between the two ends. This CDR3 is CASSIRTAQPQHF. The CDR3 DNA reads TGTGCCAGTAGTATTAGGACAGCGCAGCCCCAGCATTTT.

This chain joins TRBV27 and TRBJ2-5, with D tentatively TRBD1 (6 bases). The germline CDR1 and CDR2 sequences are MNHEY and SMNVEV (reference sequence). Trimming took 2 bases from V and 4 from J, leaving 14 bases between them. This CDR3 is built from 15 residues. The DNA of the CDR3 is TGTGCCAGCAGTTTACGCGGCTGGGGGCGAGAGACCCAGTACTTC. Translating gives CASSLRGWGRETQYF.

V gene TRBV7-8 combines with J gene TRBJ2-2; unclear D gene. V lost 1 base and J lost 6, with 6 bases in between. The CDR3 is 13 amino acids. Germline V gene data show CDR1 as SGHVS and CDR2 as FQNEAQ. CDR3 region: CASSLEVPGELFF. As DNA, the CDR3 is TGTGCCAGCAGCTTAGAGGTTCCCGGGGAGCTGTTTTTT.

This chain uses TRBV30 with TRBJ1-4; TRBD1 aligns across 10 bases. This CDR3 has 14 residues. CDR1 and CDR2 (germline): GTSNPN, SVGIG (reference sequence). With 5 bases clipped from V and 6 bases from J, the junction kept 6 bases outside the gene matches. CDR3 residues: CAWGVGQGDEKLFF. The DNA for the CDR3 is TGTGCCTGGGGAGTCGGACAGGGGGATGAAAAACTGTTTTTT.

CDR3 sequence (DNA): TGTGCCAGCAGTGGGACTAGCGGGTACCAAGAGACCCAGTACTTC. Translating gives CASSGTSGYQETQYF. V and J are TRBV27 and TRBJ2-5, with 12 bases lining up with TRBD2. The CDR3 extends over 15 amino acids. Germline-derived CDR1 and CDR2 are MNHEY and SMNVEV (reference sequence). Germline trimming cut 5 bases from V and 0 bases from J; bases unmatched to any gene: 1.

Comment on this clone: The sample contains more than one DNA sequence encoding this CDR3. The rearrangement joins TRBV5-1 to TRBJ2-7; TRBD1 matches at 8 bases. With 4 bases clipped from V and 3 bases from J, the junction kept 6 bases outside the gene matches. CDR1 and CDR2 (germline): SGHRS, YFSETQ. The CDR3 covers 14 residues. CDR3 nucleotides: TGCGCCAGCAGCCTAGGGACAGGAGGCTACGAGCAGTACTTC. This codes for CASSLGTGGYEQYF.

This chain links TRBV13 with TRBJ2-3, with TRBD1 matching over 11 bases. This CDR3 region has 16 residues. With V trimmed by 3 bases and J by 3 bases, 5 bases remained unmatched. Germline loops: CDR1 PRHDT, CDR2 FYEKMQ (reference sequence). The CDR3 here is CASSFLGQGATDTQYF. DNA for the CDR3: TGTGCCAGCAGCTTCCTTGGACAGGGGGCTACAGATACGCAGTATTTT.

The chain uses TRBV7-2 and TRBJ2-5; D is unresolved. This CDR3 has 14 residues. CDR1 and CDR2 from the germline V gene are SGHTA and FQGNSA. V dropped 5 bases and J dropped 7 bases, with 17 bases sitting between them. For the CDR3, the DNA is TGTGCCAGCAGCCCCGCCCCCCGATCGGGGACCCAGTACTTC. Protein: CASSPAPRSGTQYF.

This chain uses TRBV15 with TRBJ1-2, with TRBD1 matching 9 bases. Losses at the gene ends were 5 bases for V and 8 bases for J; bases not matched to a gene: 9. Looked up from germline, CDR1 is LNHNV and CDR2 is YYDKDF (reference sequence). CDR3 length: 14 residues. This CDR3 reads CATSPGQGVGGYTF. The CDR3 nucleotides read TGTGCCACCAGCCCGGGACAGGGAGTGGGAGGCTACACCTTC.

V usage is TRBV3-1 (or the pseudogene TRBV3-2) and J usage is TRBJ1-6; 7 bases match TRBD1. V was pared by 1 base and J by 11 bases, with 14 bases of the junction left unmatched. The CDR3 extends over 17 amino acids. Germline assignment: CDR1 LGHDT and CDR2 YNNKEL (reference sequence). The CDR3 DNA reads as TGTGCCAGCAGCCAAGTACAGGGGAGCTTTATCACGACACCCCTCCACTTT. Residues: CASSQVQGSFITTPLHF.

This clone has just one count. In DNA form, the CDR3 reads TGTGCCAGCAGTCTCAGGGAATCCTACGAGCAGTACTTC. It translates to CASSLRESYEQYF. The chain is built from TRBV6-5 and TRBJ2-7, with a possible D match to TRBD1 (5 bases). The CDR3 contains 13 residues. Germline-derived CDR1 and CDR2 are MNHEY and SVGAGI. V lost 5 bases, J lost 1 base, and 9 bases lay in between.

The chain has TRBV2 and TRBJ1-3; D call uncertain. V lost 5 bases, J lost 2 bases, and 4 bases lay in between. Germline loops: CDR1 SNHLY, CDR2 FYNNEI. The CDR3 sequence is 12 residues long. The CDR3 reads CASSLPGNTIYF. As DNA, the CDR3 is TGTGCCAGCAGTCTCCCTGGAAACACCATATATTTT. The full variable domain, with the rest looked up from reference TRBV2 and TRBJ1-3, is EPEVTQTPSHQVTQMGQEVILRCVPISNHLYFYWYRQILGQKVEFLVSFYNNEISEKSEIFDDQFSVERPDGSNFTLKIRSTKLEDSAMYFCASSLPGNTIYFGEGSWLTVV.